This TCR beta chain was retrieved from a study of T cells in localized non-small cell lung cancer. The study, taken as a whole, reports: There was an association of higher blood T cell density with longer overall survival. There was higher T cell clonality in uninvolved adjacent lung than in tumor, and it was highest there.

As concerns this clone: Its antigen is still unknown.

Profiling relied on immunoSEQ multiplex PCR, and the TCRdb table lists in-frame clones only, not all of them. There are around 31,000 clones in the sample; roughly 94% occur only once, and around 0.73% lies in the top ten. The germline V gene encodes CDR1 MDHEN and CDR2 SYDVKM. CDR3 length: 10 amino acids. Trimming stripped 5 bases from V and 4 bases from J, with 3 bases between. This chain uses TRBV28 with TRBJ2-7; D remains ambiguous. Material: peripheral blood, obtained before any cancer treatment. The sequence derives from a woman aged 35-75 years with stage I lung adenocarcinoma. CDR3 amino acids: CASSDYEQYF. The CDR3 nucleotides are TGTGCCAGCAGTGATTACGAGCAGTACTTC.